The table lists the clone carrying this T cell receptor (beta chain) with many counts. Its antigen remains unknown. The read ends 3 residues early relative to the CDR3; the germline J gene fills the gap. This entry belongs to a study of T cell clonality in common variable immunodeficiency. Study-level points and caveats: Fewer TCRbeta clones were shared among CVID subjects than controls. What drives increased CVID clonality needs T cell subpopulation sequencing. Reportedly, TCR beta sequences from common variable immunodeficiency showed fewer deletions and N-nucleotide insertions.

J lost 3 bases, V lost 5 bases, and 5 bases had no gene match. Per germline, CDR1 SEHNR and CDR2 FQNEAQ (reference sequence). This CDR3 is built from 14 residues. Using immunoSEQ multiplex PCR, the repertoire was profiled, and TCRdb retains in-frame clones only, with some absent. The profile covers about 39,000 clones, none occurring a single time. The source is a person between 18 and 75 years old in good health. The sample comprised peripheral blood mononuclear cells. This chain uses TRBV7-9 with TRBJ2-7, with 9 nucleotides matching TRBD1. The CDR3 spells CASSPGQGIYEQYF. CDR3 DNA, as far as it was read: TGTGCCAGCAGCCCCGGACAGGGGATCTACGAG.